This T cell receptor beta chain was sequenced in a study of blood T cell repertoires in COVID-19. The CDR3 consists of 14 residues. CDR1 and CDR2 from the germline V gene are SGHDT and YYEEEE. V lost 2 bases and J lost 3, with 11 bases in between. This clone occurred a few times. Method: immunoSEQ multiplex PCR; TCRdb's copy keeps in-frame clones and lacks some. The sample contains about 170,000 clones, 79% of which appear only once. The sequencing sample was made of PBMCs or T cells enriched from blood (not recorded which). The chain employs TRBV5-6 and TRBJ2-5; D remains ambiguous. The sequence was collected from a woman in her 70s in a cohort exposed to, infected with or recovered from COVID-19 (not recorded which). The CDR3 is CASSFIMSEETQYF. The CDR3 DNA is TGTGCCAGCAGCTTTATTATGTCGGAAGAGACCCAGTACTTC.